This passage covers 22 T cell receptor beta chains from one sample sequenced in a study of PD-1 blockade in mismatch repair-deficient tumors. Assay used: immunoSEQ multiplex PCR; TCRdb lists only in-frame clones, some missing. There are tens of thousands of clones in the sample; 83% occur only once, and 20% to 25% lies in the top ten. The starting material was peripheral blood, obtained 12 weeks after starting pembrolizumab. These TCRs come from an adult with mismatch repair-deficient cancer.

This clone was observed a single time. The chain couples TRBV4-1 to TRBJ1-5, with D hard to call. Germline CDR1 MGHRA, CDR2 YSYEKL. V dropped 3 bases and J dropped 2 bases, with 11 bases sitting between them. The CDR3 sequence is 15 residues long. The CDR3 bases are TGCGCCAGCAGCCAGACAAGGGAAGGCAATCAGCCCCAGCATTTT. Encoded protein: CASSQTREGNQPQHF.

The chain carries TRBV4-2 and TRBJ1-2, with 8 bases identical to TRBD1. Germline CDR1 reads LGHNA; CDR2 reads YNFKEQ. The CDR3 consists of 15 residues. V trimming: 0 bases; J trimming: 7 bases; junction bases outside the gene matches: 7. CDR3 loop: CASSQDRVRGLGYTF. The CDR3 DNA sequence: TGTGCCAGCAGCCAAGATCGGGTCAGGGGGCTTGGCTACACCTTC.

This chain uses TRBV9 with TRBJ1-1; 8 nucleotides match TRBD1. J gave up 0 bases and V 3 bases, and 4 bases lay outside the gene matches. The CDR3 loop spans 15 amino acids. Germline V gene lookup returns CDR1 SGDLS and CDR2 YYNGEE. CDR3 sequence: CASSARTGMNTEAFF. CDR3 nucleotides: TGTGCCAGCAGCGCTCGGACAGGGATGAACACTGAAGCTTTCTTT. Full variable domain (rest looked up from reference TRBV9 and TRBJ1-1): DSGVTQTPKHLITATGQRVTLRCSPRSGDLSVYWYQQSLDQGLQFLIQYYNGEERAKGNILERFSAQQFPDLHSELNLSSLELGDSALYFCASSARTGMNTEAFFGQGTRLTVV.

This sequence joins TRBV6-5 and TRBJ2-7, with a tentative D call TRBD2 (6 bases). V gave up 6 bases and J gave up 5 bases, with 8 bases separating them. The CDR3 covers 11 residues. Germline V gene data show CDR1 as MNHEY and CDR2 as SVGAGI. DNA for the CDR3: TGTGCCAGCAGCCGCGGGGACGAGCAGTACTTC. Translation gives CASSRGDEQYF.

J is TRBJ1-2 and V is TRBV9; D is uncertain. The CDR3 is made up of 16 amino acids. V gave up 0 bases and J gave up 3 bases, with 15 bases separating them. CDR1 is SGDLS, CDR2 YYNGEE, per germline. The DNA of the CDR3 is TGTGCCAGCAGCGTAGCTACTTCCCAAGGGTACTATGGCTACACCTTC. As protein: CASSVATSQGYYGYTF.

This clone appeared a few times. J is TRBJ2-1 and V is TRBV11-2; D is perhaps TRBD2 (7 bases). Trimming took off 3 bases at V and 7 bases at J, with 25 bases between the two ends. The CDR3 has 18 amino acids. Germline V lookup: CDR1 SGHAT, CDR2 FQNNGV. The CDR3: CASSFDPLLGGGQNEQFF. In nucleotides, the CDR3 is TGTGCCAGCAGCTTCGACCCCCTACTAGGGGGAGGGCAGAATGAGCAGTTCTTC. Complete variable domain (other parts from reference TRBV11-2 and TRBJ2-1): EAGVAQSPRYKIIEKRQSVAFWCNPISGHATLYWYQQILGQGPKLLIQFQNNGVVDDSQLPKDRFSAERLKGVDSTLKIQPAKLEDSAVYLCASSFDPLLGGGQNEQFFGPGTRLTVL.

This sequence joins TRBV25-1 and TRBJ1-1; D gene ambiguous. Germline V gene lookup returns CDR1 MGHDK and CDR2 SYGVNS. There are 15 residues in the CDR3. Trimming removed 6 bases at V and 4 bases at J, with 18 bases between. The CDR3 nucleotides read TGTGCCAGCAGGGGGATCGATAGGTTGGGCACTGAAGCTTTCTTT. It is translated as CASRGIDRLGTEAFF.

The chain links TRBV25-1 to TRBJ2-3; 8 positions match TRBD2. V was pared by 8 bases and J by 1 base, with 8 bases of the junction left unmatched. Germline V gene data show CDR1 as MGHDK and CDR2 as SYGVNS. The CDR3 has 15 amino acids. CDR3 sequence: CASGGAGRGTDTQYF. The CDR3 bases are TGTGCCAGCGGGGGGGCCGGGAGGGGCACAGATACGCAGTATTTT. Looking up the rest from reference TRBV25-1 and TRBJ2-3 gives the full variable domain: EADIYQTPRYLVIGTGKKITLECSQTMGHDKMYWYQQDPGMELHLIHYSYGVNSTEKGDLSSESTVSRIRTEHFPLTLESARPSHTSQYLCASGGAGRGTDTQYFGPGTRLTVL.

V is TRBV5-1 and J is TRBJ2-2; either TRBD1 or TRBD2 may supply D (7 bases each). Trimming removed 2 bases from V and 1 base from J, with 24 bases in between. The CDR3 spans 20 residues. Germline CDR1 is SGHRS and CDR2 is YFSETQ. Written as DNA, the CDR3 is TGCGCCAGCAGCTTCTCAGGGACAGCACTAGCGAAAGGGAACACCGGGGAGCTGTTTTTT. Translated, it gives CASSFSGTALAKGNTGELFF.

This clone was observed once. The genes are TRBV19 and TRBJ2-7; D may be TRBD2 (5 bases). V dropped 5 bases and J dropped 4 bases, with 15 bases sitting between them. Germline V gene sequence: CDR1 LNHDA, CDR2 SQIVND (reference sequence). CDR3 length equals 14 residues. CDR3 sequence: CASSPRADFYEQYF. In DNA, the CDR3 is TGTGCCAGTAGTCCTAGGGCGGACTTTTACGAGCAGTACTTC. The variable domain in full, with the rest retrieved from reference TRBV19 and TRBJ2-7, is DGGITQSPKYLFRKEGQNVTLSCEQNLNHDAMYWYRQDPGQGLRLIYYSQIVNDFQKGDIAEGYSVSREKKESFPLTVTSAQKNPTAFYLCASSPRADFYEQYFGPGTRLTVT.

The rearrangement links TRBV28 to TRBJ1-1; D is undetermined. In germline, CDR1 is MDHEN, CDR2 SYDVKM. V gave up 11 bases and J gave up 3 bases, with 13 bases separating them. The CDR3 sequence is 12 residues long. The CDR3 sequence is CAGAGRHTEAFF. For the CDR3, the DNA is TGTGCCGGCGCCGGGCGTCACACTGAAGCTTTCTTT.

The V and J genes are TRBV4-1 and TRBJ2-1, with D unclear. Germline V gene lookup returns CDR1 MGHRA and CDR2 YSYEKL. Trimming took off 3 bases at V and 0 bases at J, with 12 bases between the two ends. The CDR3 spans 16 residues. The chain's CDR3 is CASSQVNIVSYNEQFF. CDR3 bases: TGCGCCAGCAGCCAGGTGAATATCGTCTCCTACAATGAGCAGTTCTTC.

This clone was seen a few times. This sequence joins TRBV6-5 and TRBJ2-3; perhaps TRBD1 as D (6 bases). V was shortened by 5 bases and J by 1 base, with 13 bases between the two germline ends. The CDR3 is made up of 15 amino acids. Germline V lookup: CDR1 MNHEY, CDR2 SVGAGI. The CDR3 DNA reads as TGTGCCAGCAGTCTCGGGACACGCCGCACAGATACGCAGTATTTT. It codes for CASSLGTRRTDTQYF.

The J gene is TRBJ2-1, the V gene TRBV5-8, with TRBD2 matching 7 bases. CDR3 length: 15 residues. In germline, CDR1 is SGHTS, CDR2 YDEGEE. Trimming removed 2 bases from V and 7 bases from J; junction bases left unmatched: 9. CDR3 region: CASSFGGRFRNEQFF. Here the CDR3 DNA reads TGTGCCAGCAGCTTCGGGGGGAGGTTCAGGAATGAGCAGTTCTTC. Full variable domain (remainder filled in from reference TRBV5-8 and TRBJ2-1): EAGVTQSPTHLIKTRGQQATLRCSPISGHTSVYWYQQALGLGLQFLLWYDEGEERNRGNFPPRFSGRQFPNYSSELNVNALELEDSALYLCASSFGGRFRNEQFFGPGTRLTVL.

This clone was observed a few times. The V call is TRBV7-9, the J call TRBJ1-1; D ambiguous. Germline values: CDR1 SEHNR, CDR2 FQNEAQ (reference sequence). The CDR3 totals 13 residues. Deletions cut 3 bases from V and 10 bases from J, with 15 bases between. The CDR3 nucleotides read TGTGCCAGCAGCTTCGGAACCGCGTTGTCAGCTTTCTTT. Encoded protein: CASSFGTALSAFF.

V and J are TRBV5-6 and TRBJ2-7; a weak D match, TRBD1 (5 bases). This CDR3 is 11 amino acids long. The germline V gene has CDR1 SGHDT and CDR2 YYEEEE. The V gene lost 3 bases and the J gene lost 5 bases, with 6 bases spanning the gap. CDR3 sequence reads: CASSSTDEQYF. The CDR3 coding sequence is TGTGCCAGCAGCTCGACAGACGAGCAGTACTTC.

The chain carries TRBV9 and TRBJ2-5; no clear D gene. The CDR3 runs 13 residues. Germline lookup yields CDR1 SGDLS and CDR2 YYNGEE. V lost 4 bases and J lost 5, with 12 bases in between. In nucleotides, the CDR3 is TGTGCCAGCAGCTTCCTGACGGAGGAGACCCAGTACTTC. Protein: CASSFLTEETQYF.

The chain uses TRBV7-9 and TRBJ2-1; 11 nucleotides align to TRBD1. J was trimmed by 5 bases and V by 5 bases; bases with no gene match: 5. Germline-derived CDR1 and CDR2 are SEHNR and FQNEAQ (reference sequence). There are 15 residues in the CDR3. CDR3 in DNA: TGTGCCAGCAGCGTGGACAGGGGGCGCGACAATGAGCAGTTCTTC. Translation gives CASSVDRGRDNEQFF.

V is TRBV11-3 and J is TRBJ1-1; D is possibly TRBD1 (5 bases). The germline V and J ends were trimmed by 1 base and 1 base, with 7 bases remaining between them. There are 14 residues in the CDR3. Looked up from germline, CDR1 is SGHNT and CDR2 is YENEEA. CDR3 in DNA: TGTGCCAGCAGCTTAGTGGGACCGAACACTGAAGCTTTCTTT. It codes for CASSLVGPNTEAFF.

This chain connects TRBV7-9 to TRBJ2-5; D uncertain. This CDR3 has 13 residues. V was cut by 5 bases and J by 0 bases, with 7 bases left in between. Germline values: CDR1 SEHNR, CDR2 FQNEAQ (reference sequence). CDR3 sequence (DNA): TGTGCCAGCAGCCCGGACGACCAAGAGACCCAGTACTTC. This translates into CASSPDDQETQYF.

The chain recombines TRBV28 with TRBJ1-5; no clear D. The germline V gene encodes CDR1 MDHEN and CDR2 SYDVKM. This CDR3 has 18 residues. Between the trimmed V and J ends, which lost 5 bases and 0 bases, there was a span of 20 bases. In DNA form, the CDR3 reads TGTGCCAGCAGTATAAGCGGGTTCGGGGAATATAGCAATCAGCCCCAGCATTTT. Translated, it gives CASSISGFGEYSNQPQHF.

The rearrangement joins TRBV29-1 to TRBJ1-4; D gene ambiguous. This CDR3 spans 15 amino acids. The germline gives CDR1 SQVTM, CDR2 ANQGSEA. The V end lost 6 bases, the J end lost 0 bases, and 14 bases lay between the germline ends. Here the CDR3 reads CSVVGPTATNEKLFF. In nucleotides, the CDR3 is TGCAGCGTCGTAGGGCCGACTGCAACTAATGAAAAACTGTTTTTT.